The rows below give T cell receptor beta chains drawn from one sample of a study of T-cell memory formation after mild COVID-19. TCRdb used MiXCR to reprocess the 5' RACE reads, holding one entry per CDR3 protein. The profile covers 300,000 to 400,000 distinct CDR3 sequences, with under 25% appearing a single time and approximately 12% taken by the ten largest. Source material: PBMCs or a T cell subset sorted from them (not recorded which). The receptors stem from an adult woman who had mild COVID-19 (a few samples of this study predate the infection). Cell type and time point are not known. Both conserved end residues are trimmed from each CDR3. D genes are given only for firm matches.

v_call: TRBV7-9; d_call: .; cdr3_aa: ASGQLRETQY
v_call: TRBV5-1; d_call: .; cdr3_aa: ASNDGTLNNEQF
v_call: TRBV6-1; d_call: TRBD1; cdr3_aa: ASSDTGQGGTGELF
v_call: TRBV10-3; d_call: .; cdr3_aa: AISDRQESTDTQY
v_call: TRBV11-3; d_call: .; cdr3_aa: ASRPYSSGPDTGELF
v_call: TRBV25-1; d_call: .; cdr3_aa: ASSELGSPTDTQY
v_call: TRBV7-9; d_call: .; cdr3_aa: ASSRGSLRY
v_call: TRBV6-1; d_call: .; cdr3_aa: ASSEAVSPTGRPQH
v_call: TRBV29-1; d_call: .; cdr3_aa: SVVPDSHYEQY
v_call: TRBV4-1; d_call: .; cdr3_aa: ASSPTINLQF
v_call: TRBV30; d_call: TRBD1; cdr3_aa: AWVYDRGEQY
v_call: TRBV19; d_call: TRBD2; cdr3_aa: ASSTSGTHKTYEQY
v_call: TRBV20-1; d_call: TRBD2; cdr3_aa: SADPSGTYNEQF
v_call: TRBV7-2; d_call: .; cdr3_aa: ASSFNVGYEQY
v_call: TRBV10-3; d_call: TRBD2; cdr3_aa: AISQTPGGQY
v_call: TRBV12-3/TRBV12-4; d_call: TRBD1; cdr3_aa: ASSLLGGDSPYEQY
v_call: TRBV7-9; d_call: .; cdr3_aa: ASSHDLRTGNTIY
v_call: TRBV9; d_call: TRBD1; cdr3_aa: ASSAGDRGSFYNEQF
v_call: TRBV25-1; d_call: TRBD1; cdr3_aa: ASSELQGGRSAQETQY
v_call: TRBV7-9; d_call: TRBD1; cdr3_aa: ASSLGQGVWTGELF